Detailed here is one TCR beta chain. Its antigen is not identified. This same CDR3 is encoded by further DNA sequences in the sample. Sorted-subset replicate PCR reactions contained 150 to 200 ng DNA, corresponding to approximately 30,000 T cell genomes. Data came from immunoSEQ multiplex PCR; TCRdb stores just in-frame clones and leaves some out. The repertoire consists of approximately 1,000,000 clones, with approximately 80% occurring once and the leading ten covering more than 0.45%. V was cut by 3 bases and J by 0 bases, with 9 bases left in between. The CDR3 spans 15 residues. Germline-derived CDR1 and CDR2 are MDHEN and SYDVKM. The data belong to a study of shared clonotypes between healthy human individuals. General study findings and limits: As a rule, naive subsets had a larger estimated richness than memory subsets. Shared across several donors were around 5% of the naive CD4 clonotypes. For sorted subsets, rarefaction showed incomplete sequencing despite large depth.

The sequence was obtained from a man aged 18 to 29 in good health. Some clones in this sample may be carry-over from other donors' samples. The sequencing input was memory CD4+ T cells from PBMCs. Noted subset: CD45RA-negative fraction. The chain carries TRBV28 and TRBJ1-3; no clear D. The CDR3 sequence: CASSFGSPSGNTIYF. The DNA of the CDR3 is TGTGCCAGCAGTTTTGGCAGTCCCTCTGGAAACACCATATATTTT.